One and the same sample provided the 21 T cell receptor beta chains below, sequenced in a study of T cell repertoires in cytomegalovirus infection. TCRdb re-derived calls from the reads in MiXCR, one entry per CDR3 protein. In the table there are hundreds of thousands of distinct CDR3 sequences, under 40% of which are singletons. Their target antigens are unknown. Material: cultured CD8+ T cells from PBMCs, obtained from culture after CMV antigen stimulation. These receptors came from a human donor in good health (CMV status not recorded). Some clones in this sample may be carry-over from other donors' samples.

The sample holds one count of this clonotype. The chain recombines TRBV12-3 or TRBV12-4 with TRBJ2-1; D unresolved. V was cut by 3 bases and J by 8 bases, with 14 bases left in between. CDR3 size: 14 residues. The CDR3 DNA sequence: TGTGCCAGCAGTTTTAAGGCCCTCGGCGATGAGCAGTTCTTC. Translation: CASSFKALGDEQFF.

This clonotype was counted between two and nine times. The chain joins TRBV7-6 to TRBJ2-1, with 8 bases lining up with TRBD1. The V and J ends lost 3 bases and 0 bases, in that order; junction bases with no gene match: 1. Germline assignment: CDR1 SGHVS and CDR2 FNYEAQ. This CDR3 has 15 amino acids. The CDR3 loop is CASSFQGASYNEQFF. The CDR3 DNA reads TGTGCCAGCAGCTTCCAGGGGGCCTCCTACAATGAGCAGTTCTTC. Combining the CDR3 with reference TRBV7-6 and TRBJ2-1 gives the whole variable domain GAGVSQSPRYKVTKRGQDVALRCDPISGHVSLYWYRQALGQGPEFLTYFNYEAQQDKSGLPNDRFSAERPEGSISTLTIQRTEQRDSAMYRCASSFQGASYNEQFFGPGTRLTVL.

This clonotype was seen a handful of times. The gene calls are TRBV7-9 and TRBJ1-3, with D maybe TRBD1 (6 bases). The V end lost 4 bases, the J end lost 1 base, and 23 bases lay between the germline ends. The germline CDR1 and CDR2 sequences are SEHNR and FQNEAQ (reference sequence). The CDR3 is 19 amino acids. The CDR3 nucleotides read TGTGCCAGCAGCTCCCTGCTAGGTTTCGGGGGCGAATCTGGAAACACCATATATTTT. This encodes CASSSLLGFGGESGNTIYF.

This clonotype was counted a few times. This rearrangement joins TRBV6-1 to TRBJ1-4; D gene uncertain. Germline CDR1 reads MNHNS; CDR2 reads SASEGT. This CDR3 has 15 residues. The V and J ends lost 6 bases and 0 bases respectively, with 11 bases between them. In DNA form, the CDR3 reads TGTGCCAGCAGCGATGAGCCCGCAACTAATGAAAAACTGTTTTTT. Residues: CASSDEPATNEKLFF.

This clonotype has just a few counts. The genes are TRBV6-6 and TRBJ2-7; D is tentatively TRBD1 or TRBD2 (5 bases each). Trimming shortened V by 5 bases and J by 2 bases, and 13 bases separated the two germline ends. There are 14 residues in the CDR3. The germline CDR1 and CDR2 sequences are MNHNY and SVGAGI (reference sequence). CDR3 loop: CASSHRDGTYEQYV. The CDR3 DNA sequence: TGTGCCAGCAGTCACCGGGACGGAACCTACGAGCAGTACGTC.

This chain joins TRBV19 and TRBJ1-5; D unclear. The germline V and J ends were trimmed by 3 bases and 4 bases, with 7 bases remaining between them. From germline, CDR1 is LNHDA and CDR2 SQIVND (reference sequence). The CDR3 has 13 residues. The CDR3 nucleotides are TGTGCCAGTAGTATGTCCGGGAATCAGCCCCAGCATTTT. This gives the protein CASSMSGNQPQHF.

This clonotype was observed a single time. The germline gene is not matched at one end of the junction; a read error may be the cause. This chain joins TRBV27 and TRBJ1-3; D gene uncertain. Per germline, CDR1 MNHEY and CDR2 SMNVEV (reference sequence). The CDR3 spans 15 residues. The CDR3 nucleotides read TGTACCAGCAGTCCCCTGGGCCTCTCTGGAAACACCATATATTTT. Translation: CTSSPLGLSGNTIYF.

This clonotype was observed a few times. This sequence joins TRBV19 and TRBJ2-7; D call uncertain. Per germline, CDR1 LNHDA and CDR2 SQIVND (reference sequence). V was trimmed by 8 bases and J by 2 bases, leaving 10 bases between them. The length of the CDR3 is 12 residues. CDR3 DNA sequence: TGTGCCAGTGGGGATCCCGCCTACGAGCAGTACTTC. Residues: CASGDPAYEQYF.

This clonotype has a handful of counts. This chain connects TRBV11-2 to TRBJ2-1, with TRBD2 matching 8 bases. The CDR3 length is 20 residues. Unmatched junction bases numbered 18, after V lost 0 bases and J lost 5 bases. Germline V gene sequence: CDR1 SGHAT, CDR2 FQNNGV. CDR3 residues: CASSLDRVIAGLMGNNEQFF. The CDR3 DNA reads TGTGCCAGCAGCTTAGATAGAGTAATAGCGGGGCTGATGGGAAACAATGAGCAGTTCTTC.

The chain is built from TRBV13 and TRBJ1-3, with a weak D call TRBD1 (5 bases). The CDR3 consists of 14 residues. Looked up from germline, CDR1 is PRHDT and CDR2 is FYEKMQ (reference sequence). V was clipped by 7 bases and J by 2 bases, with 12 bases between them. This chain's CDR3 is CASILGGAGNTIYF. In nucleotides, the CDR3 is TGTGCCAGCATCCTGGGGGGGGCTGGAAACACCATATATTTT.

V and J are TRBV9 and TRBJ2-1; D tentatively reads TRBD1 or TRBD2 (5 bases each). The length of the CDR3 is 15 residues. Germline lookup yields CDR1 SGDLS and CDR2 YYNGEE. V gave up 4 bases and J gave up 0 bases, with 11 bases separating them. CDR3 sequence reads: CASSTRDPSYNEQFF. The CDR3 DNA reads TGTGCCAGCAGCACTCGGGACCCCTCCTACAATGAGCAGTTCTTC.

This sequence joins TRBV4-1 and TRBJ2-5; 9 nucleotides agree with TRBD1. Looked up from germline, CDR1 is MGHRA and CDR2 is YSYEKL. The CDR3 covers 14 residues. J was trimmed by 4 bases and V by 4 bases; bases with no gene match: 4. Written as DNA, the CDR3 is TGCGCCAGCAGCCCTTCGACAGGGGGAGAGACCCAGTACTTC. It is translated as CASSPSTGGETQYF.

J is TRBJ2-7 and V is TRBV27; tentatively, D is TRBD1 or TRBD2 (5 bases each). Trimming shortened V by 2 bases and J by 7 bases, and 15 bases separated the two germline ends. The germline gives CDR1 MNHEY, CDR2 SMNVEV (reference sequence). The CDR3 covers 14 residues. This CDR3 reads CASSLPGTLREQYF. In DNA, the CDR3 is TGTGCCAGCAGTTTACCTGGGACCCTAAGGGAGCAGTACTTC.

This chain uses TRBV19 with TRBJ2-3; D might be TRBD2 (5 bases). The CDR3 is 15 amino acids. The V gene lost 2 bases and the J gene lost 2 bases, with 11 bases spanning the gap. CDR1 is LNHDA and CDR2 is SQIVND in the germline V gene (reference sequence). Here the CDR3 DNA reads TGTGCCAGTAGTATACTCCACGGACTCACAGATACGCAGTATTTT. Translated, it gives CASSILHGLTDTQYF. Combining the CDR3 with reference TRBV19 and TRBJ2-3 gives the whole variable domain DGGITQSPKYLFRKEGQNVTLSCEQNLNHDAMYWYRQDPGQGLRLIYYSQIVNDFQKGDIAEGYSVSREKKESFPLTVTSAQKNPTAFYLCASSILHGLTDTQYFGPGTRLTVL.

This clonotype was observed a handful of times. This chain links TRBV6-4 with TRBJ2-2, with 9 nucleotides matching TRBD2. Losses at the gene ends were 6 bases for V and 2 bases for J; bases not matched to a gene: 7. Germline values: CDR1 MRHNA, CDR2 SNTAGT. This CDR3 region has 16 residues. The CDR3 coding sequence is TGTGCCAGCAGCGAAGGACTAGCGTCTAACACCGGGGAGCTGTTTTTT. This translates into CASSEGLASNTGELFF.

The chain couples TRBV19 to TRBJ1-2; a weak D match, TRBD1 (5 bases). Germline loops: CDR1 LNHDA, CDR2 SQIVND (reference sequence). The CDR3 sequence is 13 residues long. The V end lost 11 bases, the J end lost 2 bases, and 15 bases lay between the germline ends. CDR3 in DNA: TGTGCCGGTACGAGTAGACAGAACTATGGCTACACCTTC. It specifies CAGTSRQNYGYTF.

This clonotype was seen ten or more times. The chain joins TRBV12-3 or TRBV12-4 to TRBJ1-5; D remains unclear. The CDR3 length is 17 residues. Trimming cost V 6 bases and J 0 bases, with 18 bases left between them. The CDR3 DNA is TGTGCCAGCAGCCCCGCCTTGGATATTTATAGCAATCAGCCCCAGCATTTT. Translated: CASSPALDIYSNQPQHF.

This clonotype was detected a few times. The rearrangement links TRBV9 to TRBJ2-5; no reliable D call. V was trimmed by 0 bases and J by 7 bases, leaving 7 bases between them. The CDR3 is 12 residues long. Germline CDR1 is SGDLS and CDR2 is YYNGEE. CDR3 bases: TGTGCCAGCAGCGTAGGGAAGGGGACCCAGTACTTC. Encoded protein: CASSVGKGTQYF.

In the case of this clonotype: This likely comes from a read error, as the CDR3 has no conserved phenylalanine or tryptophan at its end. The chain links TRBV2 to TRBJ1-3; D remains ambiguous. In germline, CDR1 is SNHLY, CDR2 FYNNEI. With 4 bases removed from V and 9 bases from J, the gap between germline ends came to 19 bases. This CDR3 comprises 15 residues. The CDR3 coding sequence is TGTGCCAGCAGTGTAGATCTAGGTGGGTTTTTCACCATATATTAT. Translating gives CASSVDLGGFFTIYY.

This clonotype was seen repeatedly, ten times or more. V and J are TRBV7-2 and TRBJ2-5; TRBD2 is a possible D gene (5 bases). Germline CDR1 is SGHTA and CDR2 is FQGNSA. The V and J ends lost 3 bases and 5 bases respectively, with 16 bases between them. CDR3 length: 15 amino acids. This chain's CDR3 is CASSFGRVLGETQYF. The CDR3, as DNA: TGTGCCAGCAGCTTTGGGCGGGTACTAGGGGAGACCCAGTACTTC.

CDR3 bases: TGTGCCAGCAGTTTCTCGGGGGGCCGGGAGACCCAGTACTTC. Translated, it gives CASSFSGGRETQYF. V usage is TRBV27 and J usage is TRBJ2-5; tentatively, D is TRBD2 (7 bases). The V gene's germline CDR1 is MNHEY and CDR2 SMNVEV (reference sequence). The CDR3 length is 14 residues. Trimming took off 3 bases at V and 5 bases at J, with 13 bases between the two ends.